This record looks at one TCR beta chain sequence and its context. This specimen comes from a study of cytomegalovirus exposure and HLA in healthy donors. Trimming at V came to 1 base and at J to 5 bases, leaving 4 bases not matched to a gene. The CDR3 loop spans 14 amino acids. Per germline, CDR1 SEHNR and CDR2 FQNEAQ (reference sequence). Both 60 Vbeta primers and 13 Jbeta primers went into the PCR. Generated by immunoSEQ multiplex PCR, the TCRdb table keeps only in-frame clones and is missing some. The sample includes about 160,000 clones, about 65% of them seen just once. The V call is TRBV7-9, the J call TRBJ2-7; 8 positions match TRBD1. This sequence originates from a man in his forties in good health and CMV-seropositive. Specimen: PBMCs. The CDR3 region is CASSLEGQVNEQYF. Here the CDR3 DNA reads TGTGCCAGCAGCTTAGAGGGACAGGTGAACGAGCAGTACTTC.